The 29 T cell receptor beta chains reported below all come from one sample, sequenced in a study of blood T cell repertoires in COVID-19. The method was immunoSEQ multiplex PCR; TCRdb's version includes in-frame clones alone and lacks a portion of them. The table shows 90,000 to 100,000 clones, with approximately 90% occurring only once. The sequenced sample consisted of peripheral blood. The origin of the receptors is a human donor in a cohort sampled during active COVID-19.

The chain employs TRBV3-1 (or the pseudogene TRBV3-2) and TRBJ1-1; D uncertain. Germline CDR1 reads LGHDT; CDR2 reads YNNKEL (reference sequence). V was trimmed by 4 bases and J by 1 base, leaving 10 bases between them. The CDR3 has 14 residues. The CDR3 protein is CASSPPSRNTEAFF. The CDR3 DNA reads as TGTGCCAGCAGCCCACCCTCGAGGAACACTGAAGCTTTCTTT.

This rearrangement joins TRBV27 to TRBJ1-6; no clear D. Germline values: CDR1 MNHEY, CDR2 SMNVEV (reference sequence). The CDR3 totals 16 residues. V was clipped by 9 bases and J by 7 bases, with 22 bases between them. CDR3 sequence (DNA): TGTGCCAGTGCGCCCGCGAGGAGAACGGGAAATTCACCCCTCCACTTT. Its protein product is CASAPARRTGNSPLHF.

The V gene is TRBV9, the J gene TRBJ1-3, with D maybe TRBD1 (6 bases). Germline lookup yields CDR1 SGDLS and CDR2 YYNGEE. The CDR3 covers 17 residues. V gave up 4 bases and J gave up 2 bases, with 19 bases separating them. The CDR3 is CASSPRSGGAAGNTIYF. In nucleotides, the CDR3 is TGTGCCAGCAGCCCGCGCAGCGGGGGGGCGGCTGGAAACACCATATATTTT.

This chain links TRBV29-1 with TRBJ1-4; 7 bases map to TRBD1. This CDR3 has 13 residues. V dropped 2 bases and J dropped 8; count of bases not matched to a gene: 5. Germline lookup yields CDR1 SQVTM and CDR2 ANQGSEA. CDR3 in amino acids: CSVELQGTEKLFF. The CDR3 bases are TGCAGCGTTGAATTACAGGGGACGGAAAAACTGTTTTTT.

J is TRBJ2-5 and V is TRBV2; TRBD2 matches 16 bases. CDR1 and CDR2 from the germline V gene are SNHLY and FYNNEI. This CDR3 contains 16 residues. V lost 6 bases to trimming and J lost 5 bases; unmatched junction nucleotides: 6. CDR3 residues: CASRGLAGGRRETQYF. CDR3 DNA: TGTGCCAGCAGGGGACTAGCGGGGGGGAGAAGGGAGACCCAGTACTTC.

The rearrangement uses TRBV27 and TRBJ2-1; tentative D call: TRBD2 (6 bases). This CDR3 region has 15 residues. Germline values: CDR1 MNHEY, CDR2 SMNVEV (reference sequence). Trimming shortened V by 6 bases and J by 1 base, and 13 bases separated the two germline ends. The CDR3 bases are TGTGCCAGCAGCCCCGAGAGCGGGTCCTACAATGAGCAGTTCTTC. Its translation is CASSPESGSYNEQFF.

The chain joins TRBV7-9 to TRBJ2-1; maybe TRBD2 (6 bases). Per the germline V gene, CDR1 is SEHNR and CDR2 is FQNEAQ (reference sequence). This CDR3 spans 14 amino acids. The V end lost 5 bases, the J end lost 5 bases, and 13 bases lay between the germline ends. CDR3 sequence: CASSQRLGDNEQFF. For the CDR3, the DNA is TGTGCCAGCAGCCAAAGACTAGGCGACAATGAGCAGTTCTTC.

This chain uses TRBV5-5 with TRBJ1-3; D perhaps matches TRBD1 (6 bases). V lost 3 bases and J 3 bases, leaving 13 bases between the germline ends. The CDR3 spans 15 residues. The germline CDR1 and CDR2 sequences are SGHKS and YYEKEE (reference sequence). CDR3 bases: TGTGCCAGCAGCTCCAGGGGAAATGGTGGAAACACCATATATTTT. Its protein product is CASSSRGNGGNTIYF.

The chain uses TRBV24-1 and TRBJ2-1; the match to TRBD2 covers 10 bases. V was pared by 3 bases and J by 1 base, with 5 bases of the junction left unmatched. From germline, CDR1 is KGHDR and CDR2 SFDVKD. CDR3 size: 17 residues. CDR3 sequence (DNA): TGTGCCACCAGTGATGGGCTAGCGGGAGTTTCCTACAATGAGCAGTTCTTC. Translated, it gives CATSDGLAGVSYNEQFF.

This chain joins TRBV3-1 (or the pseudogene TRBV3-2) and TRBJ2-3, with D maybe TRBD2 (6 bases). Germline values: CDR1 LGHDT, CDR2 YNNKEL (reference sequence). The CDR3 has 16 residues. The V gene lost 0 bases and the J gene lost 0 bases, with 10 bases spanning the gap. The CDR3 reads CASSQEAGPSTDTQYF. The DNA for the CDR3 is TGTGCCAGCAGCCAAGAAGCGGGCCCTAGCACAGATACGCAGTATTTT.

V usage is TRBV7-3 and J usage is TRBJ1-3; D is perhaps TRBD1 (6 bases). Germline values: CDR1 SGHTA, CDR2 FQGTGA. V lost 2 bases to trimming and J lost 7 bases, with 12 bases between them. The CDR3 is made up of 14 amino acids. As DNA, the CDR3 is TGTGCCAGCAGCTTATCACAGGGCTCCAACACCATATATTTT. Translation gives CASSLSQGSNTIYF.

This clone was detected once. The gene calls are TRBV19 and TRBJ2-2; D not resolved. The CDR3 is 15 amino acids. Germline V lookup: CDR1 LNHDA, CDR2 SQIVND (reference sequence). Trimming took 4 bases from V and 4 from J, leaving 13 bases between them. This chain's CDR3 is CASSSQVFFTGELFF. The CDR3 bases are TGTGCCAGTAGTAGTCAGGTCTTTTTCACCGGGGAGCTGTTTTTT.

This CDR3 reads CSASISNTGELFF. In nucleotides, the CDR3 is TGCAGTGCTAGTATTAGCAACACCGGGGAGCTGTTTTTT. J is TRBJ2-2 and V is TRBV20-1; D is unresolved. Deletions cut 3 bases from V and 2 bases from J, with 7 bases between. The CDR3 is made up of 13 amino acids. Germline assignment: CDR1 DFQATT and CDR2 SNEGSKA (reference sequence).

The gene calls are TRBV25-1 and TRBJ2-5; 10 bases are a match to TRBD2. Germline V gene sequence: CDR1 MGHDK, CDR2 SYGVNS. The CDR3 sequence is 17 residues long. V was clipped by 5 bases and J by 7 bases; unmatched bases: 16. The DNA for the CDR3 is TGTGCCAGCAGTCCCCCCGTCGGGCTAGCGGGGGCCGGGACCCAGTACTTC. Amino acids: CASSPPVGLAGAGTQYF.

The CDR3, as DNA: TGTGCCAGCAGTTACTCAGGGGGACTAGTCCCATTGAACACCGGGGAGCTGTTTTTT. It encodes CASSYSGGLVPLNTGELFF. This rearrangement joins TRBV6-2 or TRBV6-3 to TRBJ2-2, with 8 bases fitting TRBD2. The J segment lost 1 base and the V segment lost 0 bases, leaving 10 bases of the junction unmatched. CDR1 and CDR2 (germline): MNHEY, SVGEGT. This CDR3 has 19 residues.

The chain recombines TRBV6-2 or TRBV6-3 with TRBJ2-7; D is ambiguous. Germline assignment: CDR1 MNHEY and CDR2 SVGEGT. V dropped 2 bases and J dropped 1 base, with 9 bases sitting between them. This CDR3 is 14 amino acids long. CDR3 protein: CASSYPGLSYEQYF. CDR3 DNA sequence: TGTGCCAGCAGTTACCCCGGGTTATCCTACGAGCAGTACTTC.

This clone was detected only once. This sequence joins TRBV27 and TRBJ1-4; a possible D gene is TRBD1 (5 bases). The germline gives CDR1 MNHEY, CDR2 SMNVEV (reference sequence). This CDR3 is 15 amino acids long. V lost 4 bases to trimming and J lost 5 bases, with 14 bases between them. The CDR3 nucleotides read TGTGCCAGCAGTTCAAAGGCGACAGCCAATGAAAAACTGTTTTTT. It encodes CASSSKATANEKLFF.

The rearrangement uses TRBV14 and TRBJ2-1; 12 nucleotides line up with TRBD2. This CDR3 has 17 residues. Germline CDR1 reads SGHDN; CDR2 reads FVKESK. J gave up 6 bases and V 3 bases, and 9 bases lay outside the gene matches. CDR3 nucleotides: TGTGCCAGCAGCCACCTAGGTTCTAGCGGGGGGGCCAATGAGCAGTTCTTC. Translating gives CASSHLGSSGGANEQFF.

V gene TRBV2 combines with J gene TRBJ1-1; D may be TRBD1 (6 bases). The CDR3 is made up of 14 amino acids. With 3 bases removed from V and 0 bases from J, the gap between germline ends came to 8 bases. Per the germline V gene, CDR1 is SNHLY and CDR2 is FYNNEI. CDR3 protein: CASSEGALNTEAFF. In nucleotides, the CDR3 is TGTGCCAGCAGTGAGGGGGCGCTGAACACTGAAGCTTTCTTT.

The CDR3 DNA reads as TGTGCCAGCAGCGTGGAAACGACTAGCGGGATGGAGACCCAGTACTTC. Protein sequence: CASSVETTSGMETQYF. This rearrangement joins TRBV9 to TRBJ2-5, with 11 bases that match TRBD2. V gave up 2 bases and J gave up 5 bases; unmatched junction bases: 8. The germline V gene encodes CDR1 SGDLS and CDR2 YYNGEE. The CDR3 is 16 residues long.

The chain is built from TRBV14 and TRBJ2-3, with 12 bases matching TRBD2. J was trimmed by 0 bases and V by 4 bases; bases with no gene match: 8. The V gene's germline CDR1 is SGHDN and CDR2 FVKESK. The CDR3 consists of 18 residues. This CDR3 is CASSLGLAGFSSTDTQYF. CDR3 coding DNA: TGTGCCAGCAGCCTCGGACTAGCGGGGTTCTCTAGCACAGATACGCAGTATTTT.

This chain connects TRBV2 to TRBJ1-5; 9 bases fit TRBD1. Germline trimming cut 7 bases from V and 3 bases from J; bases unmatched to any gene: 7. Germline assignment: CDR1 SNHLY and CDR2 FYNNEI. CDR3 length: 15 residues. The chain's CDR3 is CASTRTGAINQPQHF. The CDR3 DNA reads as TGTGCCAGCACCCGGACAGGGGCAATCAATCAGCCCCAGCATTTT.

V is TRBV7-2 and J is TRBJ1-5; 7 nucleotides line up with TRBD1. Germline values: CDR1 SGHTA, CDR2 FQGNSA. There are 14 residues in the CDR3. V trimming: 1 base; J trimming: 7 bases; junction bases outside the gene matches: 4. The CDR3 region has the DNA TGTGCCAGCAGCTTAGACAGGGGCGCCCAGCCCCAGCATTTT. Its translation: CASSLDRGAQPQHF.

The chain links TRBV4-2 to TRBJ1-5; D not resolved. The CDR3 has 16 residues. Trimming pared 0 bases from V and 0 bases from J, leaving 9 bases between. Germline-derived CDR1 and CDR2 are LGHNA and YNFKEQ. This CDR3 is CASSQDMAISNQPQHF. The CDR3 DNA is TGTGCCAGCAGCCAAGATATGGCAATTAGCAATCAGCCCCAGCATTTT.

The V gene is TRBV7-2, the J gene TRBJ2-7; unclear D gene. V lost 4 bases to trimming and J lost 3 bases, with 7 bases between them. There are 12 residues in the CDR3. Germline V gives CDR1 SGHTA, CDR2 FQGNSA. The CDR3 sequence is CASSYTVYEQYF. Here the CDR3 DNA reads TGTGCCAGCAGCTATACAGTCTACGAGCAGTACTTC.

The chain joins TRBV3-1 (or the pseudogene TRBV3-2) to TRBJ1-2; perhaps TRBD1 as D (6 bases). Trimming cost V 1 base and J 7 bases, with 7 bases left between them. Per the germline V gene, CDR1 is LGHDT and CDR2 is YNNKEL (reference sequence). This CDR3 contains 12 residues. Here the CDR3 reads CASSQGRGGYTF. DNA for the CDR3: TGTGCCAGCAGCCAAGGCAGGGGTGGCTACACCTTC.

The chain combines TRBV6-5 with TRBJ1-5; possible D gene TRBD1, 6 bases. Germline lookup yields CDR1 MNHEY and CDR2 SVGAGI. This CDR3 has 15 amino acids. The ends were cut back, 0 bases at V and 5 bases at J, with 11 bases in the middle. The CDR3 DNA sequence: TGTGCCAGCAGTTACTCTACAGGGAGTGATCAGCCCCAGCATTTT. This sequence encodes CASSYSTGSDQPQHF.

This clone was seen a few times. The CDR3 DNA follows: TGTGCCAGCAGCCAAGATTTGGCGGGGGGCGGTGTGCCCGAGCAGTACTTC. Its protein product is CASSQDLAGGGVPEQYF. This chain joins TRBV3-1 (or the pseudogene TRBV3-2) and TRBJ2-7; 8 nucleotides match TRBD2. J lost 6 bases, V lost 0 bases, and 13 bases had no gene match. Germline CDR1 reads LGHDT; CDR2 reads YNNKEL (reference sequence). The CDR3 is 17 amino acids.

The gene calls are TRBV7-3 and TRBJ2-3, with D perhaps TRBD2 (7 bases). The CDR3 runs 15 residues. Germline CDR1 reads SGHTA; CDR2 reads FQGTGA. Trimming removed 5 bases at V and 5 bases at J, with 17 bases between. This CDR3 is CASSPSGGHIDTQYF. CDR3 in DNA: TGTGCCAGCAGCCCGTCCGGGGGGCATATAGATACGCAGTATTTT.